This T cell receptor (beta chain) was identified in a study of T cell clonotyping in hematopoietic cell transplantation. For the study at large: Cytoreduction preceded collection of pretransplant recipient samples. General study points: Higher Inverse Simpson Index values in graft donor and pretransplant recipient predicted broader posttransplant TCR diversity. After transplant, recipient diversity fell while pathologically expanded clonotypes grew through day 180.

As concerns this clone: Its target is not known.

The time point was: recipient sample about 28 days before transplant, after cytoreduction. The assay was immunoSEQ multiplex PCR, and TCRdb's table has in-frame clones only and misses some. The data contain more than 750 clones, approximately 53% of them singletons. This CDR3 has 14 amino acids. This receptor was taken from a man aged 45-60 years with myelofibrosis. Some clones in this sample may be carry-over from other donors' samples. The chain combines TRBV21-1 with TRBJ2-7. TRBV21-1 is described as a pseudogene. The sample consisted of peripheral blood mononuclear cells, taken before stem cell transplant. CDR3 region: CASSNGTEVYEQYF. The CDR3 DNA sequence: TGTGCCAGCAGCAACGGGACGGAAGTCTACGAGCAGTACTTC.